This T cell receptor beta chain was identified in a study of T cell repertoires in cytomegalovirus infection. Study-wide background: Both a matching HLA type and CMV infection were indicated by public TCR beta signatures.

This clonotype has ten or more counts. The antigen is undetermined. Study-level results: The ex vivo response was dominated by HLA-C-restricted CMV-specific TCR beta clonotypes.

One entry per CDR3 protein results from TCRdb running MiXCR on the reads. The repertoire holds hundreds of thousands of distinct CDR3 sequences, with 15% to 20% as singletons. The CDR3 has 14 residues. The germline V gene encodes CDR1 MDHEN and CDR2 SYDVKM. The V end was cut by 5 bases, the J end by 2 bases, with 12 bases between. This TCR derives from a human donor in good health (CMV status not recorded). Some clones in this sample may be carry-over from other donors' samples. The gene calls are TRBV28 and TRBJ1-2, with D unclear. Material for sequencing was PBMCs. The CDR3 DNA is TGTGCCAGCAGTCTTCCGGGAGGAAACTATGGCTACACCTTC. Its translation is CASSLPGGNYGYTF.